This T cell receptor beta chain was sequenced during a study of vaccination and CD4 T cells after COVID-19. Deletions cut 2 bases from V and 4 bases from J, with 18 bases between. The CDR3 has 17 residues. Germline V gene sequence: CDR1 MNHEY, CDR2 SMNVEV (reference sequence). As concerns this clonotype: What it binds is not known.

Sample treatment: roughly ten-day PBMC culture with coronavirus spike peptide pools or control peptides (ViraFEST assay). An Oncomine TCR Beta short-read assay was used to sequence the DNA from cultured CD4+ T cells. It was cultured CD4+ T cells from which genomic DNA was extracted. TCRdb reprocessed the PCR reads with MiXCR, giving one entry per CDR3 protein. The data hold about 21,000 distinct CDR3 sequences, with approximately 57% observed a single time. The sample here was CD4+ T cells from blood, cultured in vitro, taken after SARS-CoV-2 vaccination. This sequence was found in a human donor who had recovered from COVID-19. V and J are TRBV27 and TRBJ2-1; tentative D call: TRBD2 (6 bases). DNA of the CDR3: TGTGCCAGCAGTTTACTAGGACTACGTGAGACTTACAATGAGCAGTTCTTC. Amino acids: CASSLLGLRETYNEQFF.